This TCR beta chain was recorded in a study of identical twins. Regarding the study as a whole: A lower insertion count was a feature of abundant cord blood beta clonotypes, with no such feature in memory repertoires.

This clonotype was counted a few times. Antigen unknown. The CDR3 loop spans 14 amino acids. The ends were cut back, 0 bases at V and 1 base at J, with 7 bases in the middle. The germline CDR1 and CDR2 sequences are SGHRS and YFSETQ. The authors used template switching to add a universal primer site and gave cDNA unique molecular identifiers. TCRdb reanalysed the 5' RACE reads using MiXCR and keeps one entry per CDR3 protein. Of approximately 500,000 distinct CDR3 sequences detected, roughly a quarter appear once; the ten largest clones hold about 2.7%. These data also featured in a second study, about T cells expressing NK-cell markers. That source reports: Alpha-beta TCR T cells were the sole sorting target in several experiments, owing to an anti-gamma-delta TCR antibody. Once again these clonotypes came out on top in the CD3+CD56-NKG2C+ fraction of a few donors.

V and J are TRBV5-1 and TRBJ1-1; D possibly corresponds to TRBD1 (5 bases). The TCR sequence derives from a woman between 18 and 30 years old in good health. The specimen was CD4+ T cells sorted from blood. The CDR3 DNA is TGCGCCAGCAGCTTGGAGGGGTCGAACACTGAAGCTTTCTTT. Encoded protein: CASSLEGSNTEAFF. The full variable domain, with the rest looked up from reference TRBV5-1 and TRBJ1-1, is KAGVTQTPRYLIKTRGQQVTLSCSPISGHRSVSWYQQTPGQGLQFLFEYFSETQRNKGNFPGRFSGRQFSNSRSEMNVSTLELGDSALYLCASSLEGSNTEAFFGQGTRLTVV.